This T cell receptor (beta chain) was found in a study of cytotoxic CD8 clonotypes in ibrutinib-treated CLL. Study-wide background: Response sampling took place at median approximately 11 months of treatment, range 6 to 36. Samples yielded averages of 200,000 to 300,000 productive templates and approximately 86,000 productive rearrangements. Findings and limits, study-wide: Once treatment began, public clonotypes, which were uncommon, contracted or stayed stable.

Some clones are missing from TCRdb's copy, which holds only in-frame ones; the method was immunoSEQ multiplex PCR. The table lists approximately 340,000 clones, 67% of them singletons, with roughly 6.3% in the top ten. A remark on this clone: Its matching antigen is unknown.

The material was PBMCs, obtained after 36 months of ibrutinib treatment. The origin of this receptor is a human donor with chronic lymphocytic leukemia.

CDR3 sequence reads: CASSPALAGGYTDTQYF. CDR3 coding DNA: TGCGCCAGCAGCCCCGCACTAGCGGGAGGTTACACAGATACGCAGTATTTT. This chain joins TRBV5-1 and TRBJ2-3; 12 bases agree with TRBD2. Germline V CDR1 and CDR2: SGHRS, YFSETQ. The V segment lost 4 bases and the J segment 2 bases; nucleotides outside the gene matches: 8. CDR3 length: 17 amino acids.